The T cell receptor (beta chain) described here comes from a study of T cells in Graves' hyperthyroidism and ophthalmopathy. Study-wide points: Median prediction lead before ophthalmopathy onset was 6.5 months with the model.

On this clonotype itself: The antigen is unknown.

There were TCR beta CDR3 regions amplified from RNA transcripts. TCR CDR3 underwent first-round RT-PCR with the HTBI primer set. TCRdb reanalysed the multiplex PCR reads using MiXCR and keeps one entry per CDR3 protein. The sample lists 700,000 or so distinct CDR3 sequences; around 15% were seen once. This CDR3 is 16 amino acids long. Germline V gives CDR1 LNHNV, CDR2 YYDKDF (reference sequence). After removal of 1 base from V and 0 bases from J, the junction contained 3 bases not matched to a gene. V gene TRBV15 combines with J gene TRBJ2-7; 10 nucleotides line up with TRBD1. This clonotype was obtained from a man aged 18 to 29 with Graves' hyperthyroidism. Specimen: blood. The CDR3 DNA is TGTGCCACCAGCAGAGCCGGGACAGGGGCCTCCTACGAGCAGTACTTC. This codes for CATSRAGTGASYEQYF.